The T cell receptor (beta chain) under discussion was sequenced for a study of CD8+CD57+ T cells in acquired aplastic anemia. On the study more broadly: Across the sorted CD4+ and CD8+ cells, DNA amounts averaged 3.2 ug. Study results and caveats: Almost 30 shared CD8+ CDR3s appeared highly expressed within patients' immunodominant clones.

The V gene's germline CDR1 is LGHDT and CDR2 YNNKEL (reference sequence). The CDR3 is made up of 14 amino acids. V lost 0 bases to trimming and J lost 7 bases, with 7 bases between them. In patients chosen for sequencing, flow cytometry had shown CD8+CD57+ cell expansion. Each of the patients presented with severe acquired aplastic anemia. Blood samples were obtained from patients who had received no prior therapy. On this clonotype: Its specificity is unknown.

TCR beta VDJ and CDR3 profiles were obtained from a genomic DNA template. TCRdb ran MiXCR on the reads and lists one entry per CDR3 protein. The table records 200,000 or so distinct CDR3 sequences, around half of them present only once. This chain links TRBV3-1 with TRBJ1-6; D is unclear. This clonotype was obtained from a human donor with aplastic anemia. Sequencing was carried out using sorted CD4+, CD8+, or CD8+CD57+ T cells (not recorded which) from PBMCs. The CDR3 loop is CASSQEYGNSPLHF. CDR3 nucleotide sequence: TGTGCCAGCAGCCAAGAGTACGGGAATTCACCCCTCCACTTT.